A selection of T cell receptor beta chains follows, all from one sample in a study of blood T cell repertoires in COVID-19. Assay used: immunoSEQ multiplex PCR; TCRdb lists only in-frame clones, some missing. This sample yields about 280,000 clones, of which around 90% are seen a single time; roughly 2% belongs to the top ten. Sequencing was done on a sample of peripheral blood. These receptors came from a woman aged 45-60 years who had recovered from COVID-19. Each CDR3 is given with its conserved first and last residue. The order of the fields is clone size, J gene, V gene, D gene, CDR3 protein, CDR3 DNA. A D gene is named only where the DNA matches it firmly. The size of a clone is reported for some rows only, either as once, few or many, or as a class for expanded clones.

NA	TRBJ1-1	TRBV19	TRBD1	CACTQRTGALQNTEAFF	TGTGCCTGCACCCAACGGACAGGGGCCTTACAGAACACTGAAGCTTTCTTT
NA	TRBJ1-1	TRBV9	NA	CASSVSLRTEAFF	TGTGCCAGCAGCGTATCATTGAGAACTGAAGCTTTCTTT
NA	TRBJ1-3	TRBV5-1	TRBD1	CASSHSGTAGNTIYF	TGCGCCAGCAGCCACTCCGGGACAGCTGGAAACACCATATATTTT
NA	TRBJ2-1	TRBV27	NA	CASSSRGREQFF	TGTGCCAGCAGCTCTCGGGGTCGTGAGCAGTTCTTC
once	TRBJ1-2	TRBV7-2	NA	CASSARSGDGYTF	TGTGCCAGCAGCGCTAGGTCAGGGGATGGCTACACCTTC
NA	TRBJ2-7	TRBV5-6	TRBD1	CASSQDRDHEQYF	TGTGCCAGCAGCCAGGACAGGGACCACGAGCAGTACTTC
NA	TRBJ2-1	TRBV5-6	TRBD2	CASSLGLAGNEQFF	TGTGCCAGCAGCTTGGGACTAGCGGGAAATGAGCAGTTCTTC
many	TRBJ2-1	TRBV19	TRBD2	CASSMRLAGGAGGGEQFF	TGTGCCAGTAGTATGCGGTTAGCGGGAGGTGCCGGGGGAGGTGAGCAGTTCTTC
many	TRBJ1-2	TRBV5-4	NA	CASSPRGGGRYGYTF	TGTGCCAGCAGCCCCCGGGGGGGAGGGAGGTATGGCTACACCTTC
few	TRBJ1-2	TRBV12-3/TRBV12-4	NA	CASSFSGNGYTF	TGTGCCAGCAGTTTCTCAGGGAACGGCTACACCTTC
NA	TRBJ1-2	TRBV2	TRBD1	CASSYRGLDGYTF	TGTGCCAGCAGTTACAGGGGTTTGGATGGCTACACCTTC
NA	TRBJ1-2	TRBV10-2	NA	CASRLAVRDGYTF	TGCGCCAGTCGTCTCGCGGTTAGAGATGGCTACACCTTC
NA	TRBJ1-2	TRBV30	NA	CAALSEDYGYTF	TGTGCCGCCCTTTCCGAGGACTATGGCTACACCTTC
NA	TRBJ1-2	TRBV30	NA	CAWSVFGQNGYTF	TGTGCCTGGAGTGTATTTGGACAGAATGGCTACACCTTC
NA	TRBJ2-3	TRBV27	TRBD2	CASSPLGSGGVADTQYF	TGTGCCAGCAGTCCCCTAGGTAGCGGGGGGGTCGCAGATACGCAGTATTTT
once	TRBJ2-7	TRBV12-5	NA	CASGFASYEQYF	TGTGCTAGTGGTTTCGCTAGCTACGAGCAGTACTTC
NA	TRBJ2-7	TRBV6-5	NA	CASSYSVLGTEQYF	TGTGCCAGCAGTTACTCCGTCCTAGGAACTGAGCAGTACTTC
few	TRBJ2-3	TRBV28	TRBD2	CASSHTSGGTDTQYF	TGTGCCAGCAGTCATACTAGCGGGGGCACAGATACGCAGTATTTT
NA	TRBJ2-3	TRBV19	TRBD2	CASDTLLRGRATTQYF	TGTGCCAGCGACACTTTACTACGGGGGAGGGCCACTACGCAGTATTTT
once	TRBJ1-3	TRBV9	NA	CASSVKGAGAGNTIYF	TGTGCCAGCAGCGTAAAAGGGGCTGGAGCTGGAAACACCATATATTTT
NA	TRBJ1-1	TRBV15	NA	CATSRVRGAGGTEAFF	TGTGCCACCAGCAGAGTCCGGGGAGCCGGGGGCACTGAAGCTTTCTTT
NA	TRBJ2-1	TRBV4-3	TRBD2	CASSRGTKDEQFF	TGCGCCAGCAGCCGTGGGACTAAAGATGAGCAGTTCTTC
NA	TRBJ2-1	TRBV2	TRBD2	CASSEIRGLAYNEQFF	TGTGCCAGCAGTGAAATTCGAGGACTAGCCTACAATGAGCAGTTCTTC
few	TRBJ2-7	TRBV5-8	TRBD1	CASSYRGHHLYEQYF	TGTGCCAGCAGCTACAGGGGGCACCACCTCTACGAGCAGTACTTC
NA	TRBJ2-2	TRBV6-2/TRBV6-3	NA	CASSSRYGELFF	TGTGCCAGCAGTTCTCGGTACGGGGAGCTGTTTTTT
NA	TRBJ2-2	TRBV28	TRBD2	CASSLSSGSYTGELFF	TGTGCCAGCAGTTTATCTAGCGGGAGTTACACCGGGGAGCTGTTTTTT
NA	TRBJ1-1	TRBV4-3	NA	CASSQEGRDLEAFF	TGCGCCAGCAGCCAAGAAGGGCGGGACCTAGAAGCTTTCTTT
NA	TRBJ1-2	TRBV10-3	NA	CAISDQRLRDGYTF	TGTGCCATCAGTGATCAGCGTTTGAGGGATGGCTACACCTTC
NA	TRBJ2-1	TRBV7-9	TRBD2	CASSLSLAGEYNEQFF	TGTGCCAGCAGCTTAAGTCTAGCGGGCGAGTACAATGAGCAGTTCTTC
NA	TRBJ1-4	TRBV4-2	TRBD1	CASSRQGGEKLFF	TGTGCCAGCAGCCGACAGGGTGGAGAAAAACTGTTTTTT
NA	TRBJ1-1	TRBV29-1	NA	CSVVEGVNTEAFF	TGCAGCGTTGTCGAGGGGGTGAACACTGAAGCTTTCTTT
once	TRBJ2-2	TRBV6-5	TRBD1	CASSLGQVPGELFF	TGTGCCAGCAGTCTCGGACAGGTTCCCGGGGAGCTGTTTTTT
NA	TRBJ1-4	TRBV2	NA	CASSEGTFYEKLFF	TGTGCCAGCAGTGAGGGGACATTCTATGAAAAACTGTTTTTT
NA	TRBJ2-5	TRBV5-4	TRBD2	CASSFGTSGRAQETQYF	TGTGCCAGTAGCTTCGGGACTAGCGGGAGGGCCCAAGAGACCCAGTACTTC
few	TRBJ1-2	TRBV9	NA	CASSPPWAADGYTF	TGTGCCAGCAGCCCCCCATGGGCAGCGGATGGCTACACCTTC
NA	TRBJ2-7	TRBV15	TRBD1	CATSPGQGDYEQYF	TGTGCCACCAGCCCGGGACAGGGAGACTACGAGCAGTACTTC
NA	TRBJ2-1	TRBV7-9	NA	CASSAGTLGGQFF	TGTGCCAGCAGCGCCGGGACTCTCGGCGGGCAGTTCTTC
NA	TRBJ1-5	TRBV18	NA	CASSPNRQEPQHF	TGTGCCAGCTCACCCAACCGCCAGGAGCCCCAGCATTTT
once	TRBJ1-5	TRBV10-3	TRBD1	CAIRRQGDQPQHF	TGTGCCATCAGGAGACAGGGTGATCAGCCCCAGCATTTT
NA	TRBJ1-1	TRBV18	TRBD1	CASSTGTGANTEAFF	TGTGCCAGCTCGACAGGAACAGGGGCGAACACTGAAGCTTTCTTT
NA	TRBJ1-1	TRBV7-2	NA	CASSFRGGTTEAFF	TGTGCCAGCAGCTTCCGGGGAGGGACCACTGAAGCTTTCTTT
NA	TRBJ2-5	TRBV9	NA	CASSVVAVPQETQYF	TGTGCCAGCAGCGTAGTTGCGGTTCCGCAAGAGACCCAGTACTTC
NA	TRBJ1-1	TRBV30	NA	CAWSRTHSLATEAFF	TGTGCCTGGAGCAGGACACATTCCCTGGCCACTGAAGCTTTCTTT
NA	TRBJ2-1	TRBV12-3/TRBV12-4	NA	CASSPQAYNEQFF	TGTGCCAGCAGTCCCCAAGCGTACAATGAGCAGTTCTTC
NA	TRBJ2-7	TRBV6-2/TRBV6-3	NA	CASSPERAATYEQYF	TGTGCCAGCAGTCCAGAAAGAGCGGCAACCTACGAGCAGTACTTC
NA	TRBJ1-5	TRBV7-2	NA	CASSSREGQPQHF	TGTGCCAGCAGCTCCAGGGAGGGTCAGCCCCAGCATTTT
NA	TRBJ1-4	TRBV19	NA	CASSIRRGVNEKLFF	TGTGCCAGTAGTATAAGGAGGGGAGTGAATGAAAAACTGTTTTTT
NA	TRBJ1-4	TRBV28	NA	CASSLPNRPWEKLFF	TGTGCCAGCAGCCTACCGAACAGGCCATGGGAAAAACTGTTTTTT
NA	TRBJ1-3	TRBV5-6	TRBD1	CASSWGGQGSGNTIYF	TGTGCCAGCAGCTGGGGGGGACAGGGCTCTGGAAACACCATATATTTT